The rows below give T cell receptor beta chains drawn from one sample of a study of EBV T-cell therapy then PD-1 blockade in nasopharyngeal carcinoma. Their antigen targets remain unknown. The method was immunoSEQ multiplex PCR; TCRdb's version includes in-frame clones alone and lacks a portion of them. The sample has roughly 15,000 clones; about 85% are singletons. The sample consisted of CD8+ T cells from blood, taken around day 100 from a patient whose treatment included autologous EBV-specific T cells and nivolumab. The receptors shown here come from a man between 40 and 49 years old with nasopharyngeal carcinoma. CDR3s include the opening cysteine and the closing phenylalanine or tryptophan. The D gene is left open where the match is weak. Size tells how often a clone was seen (once, few, many) or the class of an expanded clone, and some rows leave it out.

d_gene	abundance	v_gene	j_gene	CDR3nt	CDR3aa
.	.	TRBV7-3	TRBJ2-5	TGTGCCAGCAGCCCGCCCGGGGTAGGCAGTGAGACCCAGTACTTC	CASSPPGVGSETQYF
.	.	TRBV6-2/TRBV6-3	TRBJ1-2	TGTGCCAGCAGTTACTCGGCAGGGTATATCGACTATGGCTACACCTTC	CASSYSAGYIDYGYTF
.	.	TRBV14	TRBJ2-1	TGTGCCAGCAGCCAAGAGGGGGGGGCGGTCAATGAGCAGTTCTTC	CASSQEGGAVNEQFF
.	.	TRBV6-2/TRBV6-3	TRBJ1-1	TGTGCCAGCAGCCCGGGGTTTAGCAAACACACTGAAGCTTTCTTT	CASSPGFSKHTEAFF
.	large	TRBV7-3	TRBJ1-2	TGTGCCAGCAGCTTAATTGCCGGGACGCAGGGCTACACCTTC	CASSLIAGTQGYTF
TRBD1	.	TRBV5-5	TRBJ1-2	TGTGCCAGCAGCTTTGGACAGGGATCCCCTAACTATGGCTACACCTTC	CASSFGQGSPNYGYTF
.	.	TRBV2	TRBJ1-2	TGTGCCAGTACAGGGAGAAGGGGCTATGGCTACACCTTC	CASTGRRGYGYTF
.	few	TRBV5-6	TRBJ2-1	TGTGCCAGCAGCTTGGGAGGACTCTACAATGAGCAGTTCTTC	CASSLGGLYNEQFF
.	.	TRBV9	TRBJ2-2	TGTGCCAGCAGCCCCACAGGGAACACCGGGGAGCTGTTTTTT	CASSPTGNTGELFF
TRBD2	.	TRBV27	TRBJ2-5	TGTGCCAGCAGTTTCAGGACTAGCGGGGGCCGGGAGACCCAGTACTTC	CASSFRTSGGRETQYF
.	few	TRBV20-1	TRBJ1-1	TGCAGTGCTAGAGATTCCCCTGAAGCTTTCTTT	CSARDSPEAFF
TRBD1	.	TRBV10-3	TRBJ1-2	TGTGCCATCAGTGAGTCGGGCAGGGGGCTACCTCAAGGCTACACCTTC	CAISESGRGLPQGYTF
.	.	TRBV6-4	TRBJ1-5	TGTGCCAGCAGTGAGGGGAGCAATCAGCCCCAGCATTTT	CASSEGSNQPQHF
.	once	TRBV11-1	TRBJ2-7	TGTGCCAGCAGTTCCCGGAGAGAGCAGTACTTC	CASSSRREQYF
.	.	TRBV7-9	TRBJ2-7	TGTGCCAGCAGTACCGAGGTCGTCTACTACGAGCAGTACTTC	CASSTEVVYYEQYF
TRBD1	.	TRBV28	TRBJ2-7	TGTGCCAGCAACCCCCGGGACAGGGGCTACGAGCAGTACTTC	CASNPRDRGYEQYF
.	.	TRBV12-3/TRBV12-4	TRBJ1-5	TGTGCCAGCAGAATAGGGGGCAATCAGCCCCAGCATTTT	CASRIGGNQPQHF
TRBD1	few	TRBV25-1	TRBJ1-6	TGTGCCAGCAGTTGGGACAGAGATAATTCACCCCTCCACTTT	CASSWDRDNSPLHF
.	medium-sized	TRBV2	TRBJ1-1	TGTGCCAGCAGTGGTACTCGGGGATTTACCATGAACACTGAAGCTTTCTTT	CASSGTRGFTMNTEAFF
TRBD1	.	TRBV7-6	TRBJ1-4	TGTGCCAGCAGCAGAGCAGACAGGGATTATGAAAAACTGTTTTTT	CASSRADRDYEKLFF
.	.	TRBV9	TRBJ2-1	TGTGCCAGCAGCGCCGTCAATGAGCAGTTCTTC	CASSAVNEQFF
.	.	TRBV3-1/TRBV3-2	TRBJ2-6	TGTGCCAGCAGCCCAGACCCCCCTGGAGGGGCCAACGTCCTGACTTTC	CASSPDPPGGANVLTF
.	.	TRBV2	TRBJ2-7	TGTGCCAGCAGTGAAGCGGGGGCGGCTTTGGGGGACTACGAGCAGTACTTC	CASSEAGAALGDYEQYF
.	.	TRBV6-6	TRBJ1-3	TGTGCCAGCAGCACAGACAGGCTGGGAAACACCATATATTTT	CASSTDRLGNTIYF
TRBD1	few	TRBV29-1	TRBJ2-7	TGCAGCGTCAGACAGGGGGAGAGCGAGCAGTACTTC	CSVRQGESEQYF